This TCR beta chain was profiled in a study of T cell responses to AZD1222 COVID-19 vaccine. This clone was counted once. Its target is not known. V was clipped by 4 bases and J by 5 bases, with 16 bases between them. The V gene's germline CDR1 is SGDLS and CDR2 YYNGEE. The CDR3 has 14 amino acids. Assay used: immunoSEQ multiplex PCR; TCRdb lists only in-frame clones, some missing. The profile shows more than 70,000 clones, less than 95% of them singletons. Timing groups of about 4 and about 12 weeks for second doses were pooled. The study, taken as a whole, reports: Researchers took repertoire samples only after the peak T cell response had come. Nearly half of unique spike-specific TCRs reportedly avoided B.1.351 and B.1.1.7 mutated regions.

The receptor was derived from an adult who received the AZD1222 COVID-19 vaccine. The sample consisted of peripheral blood, taken 28 days after the second AZD1222 dose. The V gene is TRBV9, the J gene TRBJ2-7, with no clear D. CDR3 protein: CASSRRALWDEQYF. CDR3 nucleotides: TGTGCCAGCAGCAGACGGGCCCTGTGGGACGAGCAGTACTTC.